The 11 T cell receptor beta chains below come from one sample, sequenced in a study of blood T cell repertoires in COVID-19. Assay used: immunoSEQ multiplex PCR; TCRdb lists only in-frame clones, some missing. The sample shows about 82,000 clones, over 70% of them seen only once. The specimen sequenced was peripheral blood. All receptors derive from a woman aged 40 to 49 with active or convalescent COVID-19.

This chain connects TRBV6-5 to TRBJ1-2, with TRBD1 matching over 7 bases. Germline CDR1 is MNHEY and CDR2 is SVGAGI. The J segment lost 4 bases and the V segment lost 7 bases, leaving 6 bases of the junction unmatched. This CDR3 spans 13 amino acids. This chain's CDR3 is CASKTGDIYGYTF. CDR3 nucleotide sequence: TGTGCCAGCAAAACAGGGGATATCTATGGCTACACCTTC.

V usage is TRBV2 and J usage is TRBJ2-7; a possible D gene is TRBD2 (6 bases). Germline-derived CDR1 and CDR2 are SNHLY and FYNNEI. The CDR3 is 15 amino acids. The V and J ends lost 4 bases and 2 bases respectively, with 15 bases between them. In DNA, the CDR3 is TGTGCCAGCAGTGCCCCGGGACTTGCCGCCTACGAGCAGTACTTC. It yields the protein CASSAPGLAAYEQYF.

The V gene is TRBV10-3, the J gene TRBJ2-2; 10 positions match TRBD2. The CDR3 has 18 residues. Germline V gene lookup returns CDR1 ENHRY and CDR2 SYGVKD. V lost 3 bases, J lost 0 bases, and 7 bases stayed unmatched. The CDR3 reads CAISDPIAGGSNTGELFF. Written as DNA, the CDR3 is TGTGCCATCAGTGATCCCATAGCGGGGGGATCGAACACCGGGGAGCTGTTTTTT.

The J gene is TRBJ2-1, the V gene TRBV10-3, with 7 bases lining up with TRBD2. Germline CDR1 reads ENHRY; CDR2 reads SYGVKD. V dropped 9 bases and J dropped 2; count of bases not matched to a gene: 22. The CDR3 length is 19 residues. The CDR3 DNA reads as TGTGCCATAAAGGGAACAGGATTAGAGTCTAGCGGAGCCTACAATGAGCAGTTCTTC. Translated: CAIKGTGLESSGAYNEQFF.

This clone appeared a few times. This chain links TRBV7-3 with TRBJ2-2; D gene uncertain. This CDR3 spans 12 amino acids. CDR1 is SGHTA and CDR2 is FQGTGA in the germline V gene. Trimming removed 5 bases from V and 5 bases from J, with 6 bases in between. The CDR3 region is CASSPLTGELFF. DNA for the CDR3: TGTGCCAGCAGCCCCCTTACCGGGGAGCTGTTTTTT.

The chain joins TRBV7-2 to TRBJ2-7; TRBD2 matches 10 bases. Trimming cost V 1 base and J 5 bases; bases outside gene matches: 2. CDR3 size: 14 residues. Germline-derived CDR1 and CDR2 are SGHTA and FQGNSA. CDR3 sequence (DNA): TGTGCCAGCAGCTTAGAACTAGCGGGAAACGAGCAGTACTTC. This codes for CASSLELAGNEQYF.

This chain links TRBV5-1 with TRBJ2-7, with 7 positions matching TRBD2. Germline CDR1 is SGHRS and CDR2 is YFSETQ. The CDR3 covers 15 residues. V shed 7 bases, J shed 5 bases, and the junction held 15 bases outside the gene matches. CDR3 DNA: TGCGCCAGCGGATCCGGGACTACGCTATCCGACGAGCAGTACTTC. Amino acid sequence: CASGSGTTLSDEQYF.

This clone was seen only once. The chain links TRBV7-6 to TRBJ2-1; 15 nucleotides line up with TRBD2. Losses at the gene ends were 2 bases for V and 7 bases for J; bases not matched to a gene: 6. Germline CDR1 is SGHVS and CDR2 is FNYEAQ. The CDR3 is 17 residues long. The CDR3: CASSLWTSGGAGNEQFF. In DNA, the CDR3 is TGTGCCAGCAGCTTATGGACTAGCGGGGGGGCAGGAAATGAGCAGTTCTTC.

The chain has TRBV6-4 and TRBJ2-1, with D tentatively TRBD2 (8 bases). The CDR3 totals 15 residues. V was trimmed by 11 bases and J by 5 bases, leaving 22 bases between them. Germline lookup yields CDR1 MRHNA and CDR2 SNTAGT. The CDR3 here is CACGGPGGIHNEQFF. The CDR3 bases are TGTGCCTGCGGGGGGCCAGGGGGGATCCACAATGAGCAGTTCTTC.

The chain combines TRBV7-2 with TRBJ2-3; TRBD1 matches 9 bases. The ends lost 5 bases at V and 2 bases at J; junction bases unmatched: 5. This CDR3 has 15 residues. The germline V gene has CDR1 SGHTA and CDR2 FQGNSA. The CDR3 loop is CASSPGTGNTDTQYF. For the CDR3, the DNA is TGTGCCAGCAGCCCCGGGACAGGGAACACAGATACGCAGTATTTT.

This clone was picked up one time. The chain has TRBV4-1 and TRBJ2-7, with 9 bases lining up with TRBD2. The CDR3 extends over 18 amino acids. Germline CDR1 MGHRA, CDR2 YSYEKL. With V trimmed by 0 bases and J by 7 bases, 16 bases remained unmatched. The CDR3 DNA reads TGCGCCAGCAGCCAAGATATGGGAGCGGGGGGTCCCCTAAGTGAGCAGTACTTC. This encodes CASSQDMGAGGPLSEQYF.